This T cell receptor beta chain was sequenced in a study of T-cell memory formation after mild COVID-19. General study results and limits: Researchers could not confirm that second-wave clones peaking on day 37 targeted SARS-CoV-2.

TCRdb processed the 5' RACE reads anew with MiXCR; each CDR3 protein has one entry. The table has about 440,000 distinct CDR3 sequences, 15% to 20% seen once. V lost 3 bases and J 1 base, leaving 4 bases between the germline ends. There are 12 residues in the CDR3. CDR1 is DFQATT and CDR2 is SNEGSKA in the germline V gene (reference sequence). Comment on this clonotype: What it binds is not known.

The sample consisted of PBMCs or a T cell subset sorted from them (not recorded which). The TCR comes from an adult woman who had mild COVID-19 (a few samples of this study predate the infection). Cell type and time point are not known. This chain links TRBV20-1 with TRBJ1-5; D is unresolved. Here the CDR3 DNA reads TGCAGTGCTAGGCCGAGCAATCAGCCCCAGCATTTT. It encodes CSARPSNQPQHF.